The TCR beta chain under discussion was sequenced for a study of CD8 T cells in ankylosing spondylitis. Regarding the study as a whole: Matched ankylosing spondylitis synovial fluid reportedly showed significant enrichment of disease-linked clones. Characteristic, it appeared, of ankylosing spondylitis blood was a TCR beta motif of about eight highly homologous variants. Disease-associated clones were CD8+ and fairly uncommon in peripheral blood.

A quantitative 5'-RACE method, one with molecular barcodes, was used to make TCR beta libraries. TCRdb independently ran MiXCR on the 5' RACE reads; one entry per CDR3 protein. The sample contains approximately 540,000 distinct CDR3 sequences, about 12% of which appear only once. There are a few counts of this clonotype. Its antigen remains unknown. CDR1 is ENHRY and CDR2 is SYGVKD in the germline V gene. Between the trimmed V and J ends, which lost 8 bases and 5 bases, there was a span of 15 bases. This CDR3 has 13 amino acids. The sequencing sample was made of blood, either unsorted or a sorted T cell fraction (not recorded which). This clonotype was obtained from a male donor with ankylosing spondylitis. The rearrangement links TRBV10-3 to TRBJ2-5; D is perhaps TRBD2 (6 bases). CDR3 nucleotides: TGTGCCATCGGCCGGGAGAGGGATGAGACCCAGTACTTC. It specifies CAIGRERDETQYF.